These 9 T cell receptor beta chains came from one sample sequenced in a study of naive and memory T cell subsets. A UMI-containing oligonucleotide was joined by 3' ligation to the TCR cDNA template. Amplification of ligated cDNA took four PCR rounds with SP2 and nested alpha and beta constant primers. TCRdb used MiXCR to reprocess the 5' RACE reads, holding one entry per CDR3 protein. This sample has about 48,000 distinct CDR3 sequences, with 4.7% found just once. These receptors all stem from a female donor in good health.

This clonotype was counted many times. The rearrangement joins TRBV19 to TRBJ1-1, with D perhaps TRBD1 (5 bases). The CDR3 length is 15 residues. Germline CDR1 is LNHDA and CDR2 is SQIVND (reference sequence). V lost 5 bases to trimming and J lost 4 bases, with 17 bases between them. CDR3 bases: TGTGCCAGTAGTCCTGGGCCCCGGGGGAGCACTGAAGCTTTCTTT. Translating it yields CASSPGPRGSTEAFF. Together with reference TRBV19 and TRBJ1-1, the CDR3 gives the full variable domain: DGGITQSPKYLFRKEGQNVTLSCEQNLNHDAMYWYRQDPGQGLRLIYYSQIVNDFQKGDIAEGYSVSREKKESFPLTVTSAQKNPTAFYLCASSPGPRGSTEAFFGQGTRLTVV.

There are a few counts of this clonotype. The gene calls are TRBV4-2 and TRBJ1-1; 8 bases map to TRBD1. Germline V CDR1 and CDR2: LGHNA, YNFKEQ. The ends lost 3 bases at V and 7 bases at J; junction bases unmatched: 7. This CDR3 is 14 amino acids long. The CDR3 spells CASSQTNRGNEAFF. CDR3 sequence (DNA): TGTGCCAGCAGCCAGACAAACAGGGGGAATGAAGCTTTCTTT.

In this sample, this clonotype turned up many times. The V call is TRBV2, the J call TRBJ2-1; no reliable D call. This CDR3 is 11 amino acids long. Germline values: CDR1 SNHLY, CDR2 FYNNEI. Trimming stripped 4 bases from V and 7 bases from J, with 5 bases between. The CDR3 here is CASSAYNEQFF. As DNA, the CDR3 is TGTGCCAGCAGTGCTTATAATGAGCAGTTCTTC.

This clonotype was detected many times. The chain uses TRBV7-9 and TRBJ2-3; 13 bases are a match to TRBD2. CDR3 length: 18 residues. V trimming: 5 bases; J trimming: 4 bases; junction bases outside the gene matches: 12. Germline lookup yields CDR1 SEHNR and CDR2 FQNEAQ (reference sequence). The CDR3 loop is CASSQGRTSGSYPDTQYF. CDR3 nucleotide sequence: TGTGCCAGCAGCCAGGGCCGGACTAGCGGGAGTTACCCAGATACGCAGTATTTT.

There are many counts of this clonotype. CDR3 sequence reads: CASSEPGSSLREQYF. CDR3 in DNA: TGCGCCAGCAGTGAGCCGGGGAGTTCACTACGAGAACAGTACTTC. The chain employs TRBV10-1 and TRBJ2-7, with D possibly matching TRBD2 (5 bases). The V and J ends lost 2 bases and 10 bases respectively, with 21 bases between them. CDR3 length: 15 amino acids. Germline V CDR1 and CDR2: WNHNN, SYGVQD (reference sequence).

This clonotype appeared many times. The chain combines TRBV7-2 with TRBJ2-1, with 10 bases identical to TRBD2. Germline assignment: CDR1 SGHTA and CDR2 FQGNSA. This CDR3 spans 15 amino acids. With V trimmed by 2 bases and J by 13 bases, 11 bases remained unmatched. Written as DNA, the CDR3 is TGTGCCAGCAGCTTAAGTTCAACGCTAGCGGGAGATCAGTTCTTC. Its protein is CASSLSSTLAGDQFF.

This clonotype was detected ten times or more. The chain uses TRBV29-1 and TRBJ1-2; D gene uncertain. Germline values: CDR1 SQVTM, CDR2 ANQGSEA. This CDR3 contains 11 residues. Trimming cost V 2 bases and J 7 bases, with 8 bases left between them. CDR3 bases: TGCAGCGTTGAACGGGGATCTGGCTACACCTTC. Translated, it gives CSVERGSGYTF.

The sample holds many counts of this clonotype. The chain carries TRBV11-2 and TRBJ2-1; 10 positions match TRBD2. Trimming took 4 bases from V and 6 from J; bases not matched to a gene: 3. The CDR3 has 14 amino acids. CDR1 SGHAT and CDR2 FQNNGV come from the germline V gene. CDR3 coding DNA: TGTGCCAGCAGCTCCCTAGCGGGAGCCAATGAGCAGTTCTTC. Protein: CASSSLAGANEQFF.

This clonotype was observed many times. The chain combines TRBV11-1 with TRBJ1-1, with TRBD1 matching over 7 bases. CDR3 length: 13 amino acids. Trimming took 5 bases from V and 8 from J; bases not matched to a gene: 8. Germline V gene data show CDR1 as SGHAT and CDR2 as FQDESV (reference sequence). CDR3 amino acids: CASSPRDRAEAFF. CDR3 DNA sequence: TGTGCCAGCAGCCCCAGGGACAGAGCCGAAGCTTTCTTT.